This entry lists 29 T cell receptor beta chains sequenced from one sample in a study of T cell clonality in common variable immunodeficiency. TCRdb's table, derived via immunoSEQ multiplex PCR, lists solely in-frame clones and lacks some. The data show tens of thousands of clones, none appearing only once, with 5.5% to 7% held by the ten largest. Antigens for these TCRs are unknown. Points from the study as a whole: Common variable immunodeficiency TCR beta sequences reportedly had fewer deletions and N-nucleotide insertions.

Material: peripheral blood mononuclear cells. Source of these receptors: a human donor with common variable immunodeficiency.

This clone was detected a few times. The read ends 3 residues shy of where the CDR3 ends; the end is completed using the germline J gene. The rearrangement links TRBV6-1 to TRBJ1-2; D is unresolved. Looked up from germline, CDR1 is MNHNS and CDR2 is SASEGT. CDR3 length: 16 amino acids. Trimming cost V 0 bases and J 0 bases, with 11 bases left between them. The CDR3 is CASSEAGQTANYGYTF. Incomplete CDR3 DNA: TGTGCCAGCAGTGAAGCAGGCCAGACTGCTAACTATGGC.

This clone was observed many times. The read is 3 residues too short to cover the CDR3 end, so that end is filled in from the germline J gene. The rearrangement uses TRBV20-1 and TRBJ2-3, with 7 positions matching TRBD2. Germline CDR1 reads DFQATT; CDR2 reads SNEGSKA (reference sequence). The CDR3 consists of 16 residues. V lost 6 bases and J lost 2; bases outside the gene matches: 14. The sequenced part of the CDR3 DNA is TGCAGTGCCTCCTCAGATTTCGCGGGGGTCACAGATACG. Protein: CSASSDFAGVTDT. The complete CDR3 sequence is CSASSDFAGVTDTQYF.

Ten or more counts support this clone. Incomplete CDR3 DNA: TGTGCCAGCAGCTTTGGTACAGGGGGCTTCGAGACC. This translates into CASSFGTGGFET. The CDR3 as a whole reads CASSFGTGGFETQYF. The rearrangement links TRBV11-2 to TRBJ2-5, with 9 bases identical to TRBD1. The read finishes 3 residues shy of the CDR3 end, and the germline J gene is used to complete it. This CDR3 contains 15 residues. Germline trimming cut 3 bases from V and 5 bases from J; bases unmatched to any gene: 7. The germline V gene has CDR1 SGHAT and CDR2 FQNNGV.

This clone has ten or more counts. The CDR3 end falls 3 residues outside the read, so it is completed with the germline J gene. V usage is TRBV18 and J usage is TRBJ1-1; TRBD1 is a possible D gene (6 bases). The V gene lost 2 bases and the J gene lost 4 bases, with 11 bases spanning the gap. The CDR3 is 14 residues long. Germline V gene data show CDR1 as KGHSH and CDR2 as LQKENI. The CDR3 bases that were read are TGTGCCAGCTCACCATTAGACAGGTTCACTGAA. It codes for CASSPLDRFTE. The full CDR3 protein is CASSPLDRFTEAFF. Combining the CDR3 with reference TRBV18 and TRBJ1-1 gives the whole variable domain NAGVMQNPRHLVRRRGQEARLRCSPMKGHSHVYWYRQLPEEGLKFMVYLQKENIIDESGMPKERFSAEFPKEGPSILRIQQVVRGDSAAYFCASSPLDRFTEAFFGQGTRLTVV.

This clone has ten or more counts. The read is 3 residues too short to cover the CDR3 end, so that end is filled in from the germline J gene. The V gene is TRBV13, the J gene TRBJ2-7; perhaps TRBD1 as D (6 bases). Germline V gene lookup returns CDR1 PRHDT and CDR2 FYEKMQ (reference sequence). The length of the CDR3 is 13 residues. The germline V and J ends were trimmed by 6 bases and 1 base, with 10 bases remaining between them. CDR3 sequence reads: CASRDSESYEQYF. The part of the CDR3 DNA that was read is TGTGCCAGCAGGGACAGCGAATCCTACGAG.

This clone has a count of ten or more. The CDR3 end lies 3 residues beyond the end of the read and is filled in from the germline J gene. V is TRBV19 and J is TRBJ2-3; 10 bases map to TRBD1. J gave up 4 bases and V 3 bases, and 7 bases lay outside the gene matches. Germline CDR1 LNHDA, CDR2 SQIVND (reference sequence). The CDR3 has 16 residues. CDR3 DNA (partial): TGTGCCAGTAGTATTGAATCCGGGACAGGGGCAGATACG. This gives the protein CASSIESGTGADT. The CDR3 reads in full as CASSIESGTGADTQYF.

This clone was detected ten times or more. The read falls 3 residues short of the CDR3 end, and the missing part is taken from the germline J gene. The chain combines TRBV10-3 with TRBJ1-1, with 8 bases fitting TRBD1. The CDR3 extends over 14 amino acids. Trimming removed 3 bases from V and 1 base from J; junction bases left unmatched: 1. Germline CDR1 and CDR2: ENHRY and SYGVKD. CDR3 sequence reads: CAISEDRGNTEAFF. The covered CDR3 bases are TGTGCCATCAGTGAAGACAGGGGGAACACTGAA.

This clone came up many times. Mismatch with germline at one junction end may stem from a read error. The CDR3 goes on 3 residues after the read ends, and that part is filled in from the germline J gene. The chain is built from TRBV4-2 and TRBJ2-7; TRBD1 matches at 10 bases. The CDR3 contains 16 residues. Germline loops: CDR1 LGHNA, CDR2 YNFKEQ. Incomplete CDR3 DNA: TGCGCCAGCAGCCACTCCGGGACAGGGGAAACCTACGAG. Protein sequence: CASSHSGTGETYE. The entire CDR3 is CASSHSGTGETYEQYF.

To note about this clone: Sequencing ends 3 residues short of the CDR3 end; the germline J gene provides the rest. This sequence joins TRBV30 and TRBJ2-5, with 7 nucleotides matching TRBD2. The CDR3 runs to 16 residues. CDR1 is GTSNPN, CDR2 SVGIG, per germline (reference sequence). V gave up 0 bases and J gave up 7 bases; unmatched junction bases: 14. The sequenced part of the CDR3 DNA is TGTGCCTGGAGTGTACGGTCGTCTAGCGGTGGGGGGACC. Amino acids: CAWSVRSSSGGGT. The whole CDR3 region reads CAWSVRSSSGGGTQYF. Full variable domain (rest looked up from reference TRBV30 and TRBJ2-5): SQTIHQWPATLVQPVGSPLSLECTVEGTSNPNLYWYRQAAGRGLQLLFYSVGIGQISSEVPQNLSASRPQDRQFILSSKKLLLSDSGFYLCAWSVRSSSGGGTQYFGPGTRLLVL.

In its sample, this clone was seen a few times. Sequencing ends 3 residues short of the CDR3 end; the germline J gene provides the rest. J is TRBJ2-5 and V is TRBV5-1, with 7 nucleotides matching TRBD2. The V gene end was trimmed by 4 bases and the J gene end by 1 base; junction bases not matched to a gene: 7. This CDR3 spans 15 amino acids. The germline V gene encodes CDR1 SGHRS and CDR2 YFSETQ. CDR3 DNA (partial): TGCGCCAGCAGCATGGGTACGGGGGGCCAAGAGACC. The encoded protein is CASSMGTGGQET. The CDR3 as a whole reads CASSMGTGGQETQYF.

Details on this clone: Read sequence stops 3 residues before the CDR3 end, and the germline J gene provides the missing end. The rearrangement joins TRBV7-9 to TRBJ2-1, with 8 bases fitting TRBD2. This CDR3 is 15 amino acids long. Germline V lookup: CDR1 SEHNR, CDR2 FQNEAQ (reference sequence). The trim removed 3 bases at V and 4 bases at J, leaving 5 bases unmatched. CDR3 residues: CASSFGSGIYNEQFF. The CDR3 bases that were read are TGTGCCAGCAGCTTTGGTAGCGGGATTTACAATGAG.

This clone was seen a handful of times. CDR3 DNA, as far as it was read: TGTGCCAGTACCGCTCGGGACAGGGGTCATGGC. It is translated as CASTARDRGHG. The full CDR3 protein reads CASTARDRGHGYTF. The chain uses TRBV19 and TRBJ1-2; 10 bases are shared with TRBD1. The read comes to an end 3 residues before the CDR3 does, leaving the germline J gene to fill in the end. V trimming: 7 bases; J trimming: 6 bases; junction bases outside the gene matches: 8. This CDR3 contains 14 residues. The germline V gene has CDR1 LNHDA and CDR2 SQIVND (reference sequence). Based on the CDR3 plus reference TRBV19 and TRBJ1-2, the full variable domain is DGGITQSPKYLFRKEGQNVTLSCEQNLNHDAMYWYRQDPGQGLRLIYYSQIVNDFQKGDIAEGYSVSREKKESFPLTVTSAQKNPTAFYLCASTARDRGHGYTFGSGTRLTVV.

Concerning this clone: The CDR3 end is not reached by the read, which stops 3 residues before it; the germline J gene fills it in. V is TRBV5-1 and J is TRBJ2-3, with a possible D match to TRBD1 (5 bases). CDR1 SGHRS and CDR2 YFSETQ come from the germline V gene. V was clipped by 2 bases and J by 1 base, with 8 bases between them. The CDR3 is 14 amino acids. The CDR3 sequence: CASSFLQGTDTQYF. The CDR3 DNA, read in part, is TGCGCCAGCAGCTTCCTACAGGGCACAGATACG.

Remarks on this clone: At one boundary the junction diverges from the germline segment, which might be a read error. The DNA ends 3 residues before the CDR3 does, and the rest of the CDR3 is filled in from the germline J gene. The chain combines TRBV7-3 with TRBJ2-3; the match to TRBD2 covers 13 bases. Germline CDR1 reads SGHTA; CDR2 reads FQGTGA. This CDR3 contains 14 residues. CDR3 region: CASSLGLAGDSQYF. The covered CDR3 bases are TGTGCCAGCAGCCTCGGACTAGCGGGAGATTCG.

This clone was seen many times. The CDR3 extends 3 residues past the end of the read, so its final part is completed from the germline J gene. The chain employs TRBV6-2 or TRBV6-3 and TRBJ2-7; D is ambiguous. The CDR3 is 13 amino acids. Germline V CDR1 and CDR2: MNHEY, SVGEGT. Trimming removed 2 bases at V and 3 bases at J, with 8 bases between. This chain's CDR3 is CASSYDLDYEQYF. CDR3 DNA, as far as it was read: TGTGCCAGCAGTTACGACTTAGACTACGAG.

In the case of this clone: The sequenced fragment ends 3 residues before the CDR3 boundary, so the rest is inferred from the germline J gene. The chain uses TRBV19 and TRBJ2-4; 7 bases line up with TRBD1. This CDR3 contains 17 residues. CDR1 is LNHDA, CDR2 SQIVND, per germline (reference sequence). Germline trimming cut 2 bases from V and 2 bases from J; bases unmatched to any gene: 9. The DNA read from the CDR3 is TGTGCCAGTAGTATAAGGGGAACACAGGGGTCCAAAAACATT. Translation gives CASSIRGTQGSKNI. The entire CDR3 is CASSIRGTQGSKNIQYF.

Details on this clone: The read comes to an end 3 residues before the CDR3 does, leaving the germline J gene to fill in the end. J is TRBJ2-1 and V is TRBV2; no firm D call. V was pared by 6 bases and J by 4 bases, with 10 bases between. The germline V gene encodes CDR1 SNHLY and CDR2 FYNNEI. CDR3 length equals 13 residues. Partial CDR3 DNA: TGTGCCAGCAGCGCCGCGATATACAATGAG. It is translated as CASSAAIYNE. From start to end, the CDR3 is CASSAAIYNEQFF.

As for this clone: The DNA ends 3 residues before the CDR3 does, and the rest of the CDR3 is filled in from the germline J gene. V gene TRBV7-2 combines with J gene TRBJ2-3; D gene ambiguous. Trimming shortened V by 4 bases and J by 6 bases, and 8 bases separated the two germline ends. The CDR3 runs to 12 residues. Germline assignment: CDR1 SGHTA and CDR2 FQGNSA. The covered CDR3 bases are TGTGCCAGCAGCTCCCTGTCCGATACG. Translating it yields CASSSLSDT. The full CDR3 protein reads CASSSLSDTQYF.

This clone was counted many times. The sequenced CDR3 bases are TGTGCCAGCAGCTCCGGGGGGGAGGGCCGCAATGAG. Translated: CASSSGGEGRNE. Given in full, the CDR3 is CASSSGGEGRNEQFF. This sequence joins TRBV5-4 and TRBJ2-1, with 8 positions matching TRBD2. The CDR3 goes on 3 residues after the read ends, and that part is filled in from the germline J gene. This CDR3 comprises 15 residues. J lost 6 bases, V lost 3 bases, and 8 bases had no gene match. Germline lookup yields CDR1 SGHNT and CDR2 YYREEE (reference sequence).

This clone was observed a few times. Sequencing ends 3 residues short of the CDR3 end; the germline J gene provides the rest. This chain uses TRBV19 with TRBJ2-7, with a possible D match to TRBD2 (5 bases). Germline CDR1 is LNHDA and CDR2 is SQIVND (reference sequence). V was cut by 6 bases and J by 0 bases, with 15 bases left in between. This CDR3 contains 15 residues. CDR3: CASSSSGVSSYEQYF. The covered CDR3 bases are TGTGCCAGTAGCTCGTCCGGGGTGAGCTCCTACGAG.

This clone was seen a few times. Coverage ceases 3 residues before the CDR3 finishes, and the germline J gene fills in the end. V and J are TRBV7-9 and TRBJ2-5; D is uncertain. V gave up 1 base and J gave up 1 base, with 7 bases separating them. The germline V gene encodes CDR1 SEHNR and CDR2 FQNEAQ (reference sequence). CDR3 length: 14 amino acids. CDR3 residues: CASSLGQSQETQYF. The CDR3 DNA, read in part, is TGTGCCAGCAGCTTAGGGCAGAGCCAAGAGACC.

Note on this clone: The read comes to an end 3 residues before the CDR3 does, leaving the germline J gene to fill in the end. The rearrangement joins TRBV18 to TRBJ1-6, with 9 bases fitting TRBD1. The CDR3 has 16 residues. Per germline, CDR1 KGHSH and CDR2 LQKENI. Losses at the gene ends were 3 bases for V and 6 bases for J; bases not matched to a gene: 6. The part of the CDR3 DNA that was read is TGTGCCAGCTCACCGAGGGACAGGGATTCTAATTCACCC. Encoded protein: CASSPRDRDSNSP. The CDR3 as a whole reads CASSPRDRDSNSPLHF.

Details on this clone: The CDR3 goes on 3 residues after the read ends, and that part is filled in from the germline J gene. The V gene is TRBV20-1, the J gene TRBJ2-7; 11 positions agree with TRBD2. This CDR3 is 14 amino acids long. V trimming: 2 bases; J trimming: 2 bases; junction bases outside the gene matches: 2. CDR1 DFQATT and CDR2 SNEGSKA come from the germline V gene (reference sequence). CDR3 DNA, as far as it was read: TGCAGTGCTAGACTAGCGGGAGGTACCTACGAG. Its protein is CSARLAGGTYE. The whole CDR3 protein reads CSARLAGGTYEQYF.

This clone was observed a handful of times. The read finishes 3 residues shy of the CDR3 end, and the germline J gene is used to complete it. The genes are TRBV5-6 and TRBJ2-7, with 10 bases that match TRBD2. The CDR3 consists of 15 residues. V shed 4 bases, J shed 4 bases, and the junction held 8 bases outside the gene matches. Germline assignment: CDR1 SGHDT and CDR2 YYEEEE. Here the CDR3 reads CASSPTRTSGYEQYF. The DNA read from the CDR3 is TGTGCCAGCAGCCCTACTCGGACTAGCGGATACGAG.

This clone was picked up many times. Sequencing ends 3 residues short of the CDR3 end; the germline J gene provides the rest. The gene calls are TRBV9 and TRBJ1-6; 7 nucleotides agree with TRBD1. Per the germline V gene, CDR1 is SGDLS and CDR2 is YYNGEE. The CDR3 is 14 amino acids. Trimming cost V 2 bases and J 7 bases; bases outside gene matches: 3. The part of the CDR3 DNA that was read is TGTGCCAGCAGCGTCGACAGGGAAAATTCACCC. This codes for CASSVDRENSP. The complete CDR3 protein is CASSVDRENSPLHF.

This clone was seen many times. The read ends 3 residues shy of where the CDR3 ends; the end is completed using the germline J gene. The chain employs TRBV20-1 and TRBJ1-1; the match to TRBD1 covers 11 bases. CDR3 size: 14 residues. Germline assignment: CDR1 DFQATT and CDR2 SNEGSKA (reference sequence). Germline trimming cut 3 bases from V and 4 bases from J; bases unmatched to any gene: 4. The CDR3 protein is CSASGTGGVTEAFF. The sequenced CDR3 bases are TGCAGTGCTAGCGGGACAGGGGGGGTCACTGAA.

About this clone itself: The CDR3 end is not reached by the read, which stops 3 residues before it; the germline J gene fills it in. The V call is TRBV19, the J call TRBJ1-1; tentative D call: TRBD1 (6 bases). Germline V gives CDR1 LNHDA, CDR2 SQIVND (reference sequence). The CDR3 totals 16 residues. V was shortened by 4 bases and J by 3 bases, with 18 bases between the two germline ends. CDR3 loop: CASSSYREGPYTEAFF. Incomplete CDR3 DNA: TGTGCCAGTAGTAGCTACAGGGAAGGGCCGTACACTGAA.

CDR3: CATSRIIWTSGPSDTQYF. The DNA read from the CDR3 is TGTGCCACCTCTCGTATAATCTGGACTAGCGGGCCATCAGATACG. The chain links TRBV19 to TRBJ2-3; 11 nucleotides match TRBD2. The sequenced fragment ends 3 residues before the CDR3 boundary, so the rest is inferred from the germline J gene. V lost 10 bases to trimming and J lost 4 bases; unmatched junction nucleotides: 19. The CDR3 length is 18 residues. Germline V gene sequence: CDR1 LNHDA, CDR2 SQIVND (reference sequence).

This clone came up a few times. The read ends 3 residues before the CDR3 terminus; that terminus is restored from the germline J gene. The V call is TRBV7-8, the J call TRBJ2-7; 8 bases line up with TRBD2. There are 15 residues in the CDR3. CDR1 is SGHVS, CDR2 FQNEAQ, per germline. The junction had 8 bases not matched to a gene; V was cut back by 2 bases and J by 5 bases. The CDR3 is CASSLSGSGLHEQYF. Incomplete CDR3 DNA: TGTGCCAGCAGCTTAAGCGGGAGCGGTCTCCACGAG.